This TCR beta chain was documented in a study of blood T cell repertoires in COVID-19. Study overall: Both acute and convalescent COVID-19 samples were obtained from the United States, Italy and Spain. In each case, the material was cDNA or gDNA derived from T cells, B-cell-depleted T cells, or PBMCs.

There are 18 residues in the CDR3. The ends were cut back, 10 bases at V and 0 bases at J, with 22 bases in the middle. Germline V lookup: CDR1 SNHLY, CDR2 FYNNEI. Original data processing: Reference gene primer amplification gave estimated nucleated cell counts. The data were produced by immunoSEQ multiplex PCR, yet TCRdb's version contains in-frame clones alone and is incomplete. V and J calls and clone size are copied from that table; D and trimming were computed from the DNA. The sample includes 390,000 or so clones, 75% to 90% of them seen just once. The receptor's source is a woman aged 30 to 39 with active or convalescent COVID-19. Material: peripheral blood. This chain joins TRBV2 and TRBJ1-6, with a possible D match to TRBD1 (5 bases). The CDR3 reads CATIKGLPLSSYNSPLHF. The CDR3 DNA reads as TGTGCCACCATAAAGGGACTGCCCCTGAGCTCCTATAATTCACCCCTCCACTTT. Drawing the rest from reference TRBV2 and TRBJ1-6, the complete variable domain is EPEVTQTPSHQVTQMGQEVILRCVPISNHLYFYWYRQILGQKVEFLVSFYNNEISEKSEIFDDQFSVERPDGSNFTLKIRSTKLEDSAMYFCATIKGLPLSSYNSPLHFGNGTRLTVT.